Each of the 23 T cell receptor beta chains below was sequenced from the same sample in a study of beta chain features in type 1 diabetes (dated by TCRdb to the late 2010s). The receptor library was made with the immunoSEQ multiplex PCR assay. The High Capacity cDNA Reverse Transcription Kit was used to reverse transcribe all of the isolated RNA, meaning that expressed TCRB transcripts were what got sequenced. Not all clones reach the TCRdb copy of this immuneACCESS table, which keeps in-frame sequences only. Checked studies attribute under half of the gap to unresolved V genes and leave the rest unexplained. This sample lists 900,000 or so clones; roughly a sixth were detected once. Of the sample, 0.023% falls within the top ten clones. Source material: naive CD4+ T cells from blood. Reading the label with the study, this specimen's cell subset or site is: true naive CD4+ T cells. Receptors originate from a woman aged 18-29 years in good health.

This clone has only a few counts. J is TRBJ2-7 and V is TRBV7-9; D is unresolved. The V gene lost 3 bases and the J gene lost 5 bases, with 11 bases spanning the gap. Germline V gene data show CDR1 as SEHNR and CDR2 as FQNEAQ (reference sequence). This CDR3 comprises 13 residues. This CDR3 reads CASSFTAGDEQYF. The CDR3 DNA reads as TGTGCCAGCAGCTTTACCGCTGGCGACGAGCAGTACTTC.

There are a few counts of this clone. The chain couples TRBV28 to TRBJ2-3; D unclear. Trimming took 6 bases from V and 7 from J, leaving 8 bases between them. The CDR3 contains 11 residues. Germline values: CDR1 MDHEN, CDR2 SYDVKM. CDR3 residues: CASRATNTQYF. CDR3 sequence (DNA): TGTGCCAGCAGAGCTACTAATACGCAGTATTTT.

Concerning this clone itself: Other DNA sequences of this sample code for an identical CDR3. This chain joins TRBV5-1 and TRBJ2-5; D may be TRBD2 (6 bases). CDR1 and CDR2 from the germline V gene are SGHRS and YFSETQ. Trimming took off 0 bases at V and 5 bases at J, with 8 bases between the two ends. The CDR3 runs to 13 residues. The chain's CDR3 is CASSLGREETQYF. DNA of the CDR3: TGCGCCAGCAGCTTGGGCCGGGAGGAGACCCAGTACTTC.

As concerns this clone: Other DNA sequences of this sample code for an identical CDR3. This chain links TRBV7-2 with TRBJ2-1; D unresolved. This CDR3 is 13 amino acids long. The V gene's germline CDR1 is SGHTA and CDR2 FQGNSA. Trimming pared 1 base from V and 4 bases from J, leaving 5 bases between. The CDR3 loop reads CASSLGSYNEQFF. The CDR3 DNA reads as TGTGCCAGCAGCTTAGGGTCATACAATGAGCAGTTCTTC.

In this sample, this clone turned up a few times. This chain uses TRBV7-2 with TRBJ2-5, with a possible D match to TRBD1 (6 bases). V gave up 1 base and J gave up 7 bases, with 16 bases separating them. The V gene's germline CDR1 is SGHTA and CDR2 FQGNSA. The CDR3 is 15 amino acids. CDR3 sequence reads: CASSLDRVLAGTQYF. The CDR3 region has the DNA TGTGCCAGCAGCTTAGACAGGGTATTGGCTGGGACCCAGTACTTC.

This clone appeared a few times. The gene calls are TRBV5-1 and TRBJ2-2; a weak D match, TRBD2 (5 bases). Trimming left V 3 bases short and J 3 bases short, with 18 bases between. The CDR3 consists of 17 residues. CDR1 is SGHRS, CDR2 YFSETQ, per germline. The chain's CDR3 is CASSSSVRDRYTGELFF. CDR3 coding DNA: TGCGCCAGCAGCTCTTCCGTCCGGGATCGGTACACCGGGGAGCTGTTTTTT. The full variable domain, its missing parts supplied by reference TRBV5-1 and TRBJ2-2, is KAGVTQTPRYLIKTRGQQVTLSCSPISGHRSVSWYQQTPGQGLQFLFEYFSETQRNKGNFPGRFSGRQFSNSRSEMNVSTLELGDSALYLCASSSSVRDRYTGELFFGEGSRLTVL.

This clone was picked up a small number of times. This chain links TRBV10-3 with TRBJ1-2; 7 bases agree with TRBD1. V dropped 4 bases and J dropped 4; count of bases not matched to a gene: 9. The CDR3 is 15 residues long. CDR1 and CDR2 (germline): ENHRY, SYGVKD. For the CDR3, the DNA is TGTGCCATCAGTGTCGACACCACAGGGGTCTATGGCTACACCTTC. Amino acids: CAISVDTTGVYGYTF.

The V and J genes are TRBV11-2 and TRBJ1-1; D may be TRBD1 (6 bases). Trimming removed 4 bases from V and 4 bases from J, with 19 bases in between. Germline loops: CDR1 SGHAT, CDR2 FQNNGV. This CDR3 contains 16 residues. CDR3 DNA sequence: TGTGCCAGCAGCTCTGGGGGCGGAACAGCGAGCACTGAAGCTTTCTTT. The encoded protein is CASSSGGGTASTEAFF.

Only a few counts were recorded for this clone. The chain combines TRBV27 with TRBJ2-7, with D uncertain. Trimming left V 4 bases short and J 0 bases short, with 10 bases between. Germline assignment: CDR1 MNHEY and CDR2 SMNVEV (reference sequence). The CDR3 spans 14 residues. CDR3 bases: TGTGCCAGCAGTTACCAAAAGAGCTCCTACGAGCAGTACTTC. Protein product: CASSYQKSSYEQYF.

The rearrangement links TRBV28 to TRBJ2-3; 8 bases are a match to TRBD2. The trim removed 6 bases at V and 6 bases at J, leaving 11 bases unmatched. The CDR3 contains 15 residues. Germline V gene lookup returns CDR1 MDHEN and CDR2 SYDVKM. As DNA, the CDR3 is TGTGCCAGCAGCATTAGCGGGAAATGGGCCGATACGCAGTATTTT. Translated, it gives CASSISGKWADTQYF.

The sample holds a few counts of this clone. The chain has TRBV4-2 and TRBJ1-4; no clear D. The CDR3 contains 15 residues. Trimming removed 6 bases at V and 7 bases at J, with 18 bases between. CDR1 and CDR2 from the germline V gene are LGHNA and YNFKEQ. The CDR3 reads CASRKSEARLEKLFF. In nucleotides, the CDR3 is TGTGCCAGCAGAAAAAGTGAGGCCCGGCTTGAAAAACTGTTTTTT.

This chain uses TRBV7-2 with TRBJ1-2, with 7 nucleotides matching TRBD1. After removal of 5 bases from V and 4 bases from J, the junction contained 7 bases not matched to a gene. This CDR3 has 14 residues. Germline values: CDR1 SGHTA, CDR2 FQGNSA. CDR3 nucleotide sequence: TGTGCCAGCAGCCCGCAACAGGGGATCTATGGCTACACCTTC. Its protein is CASSPQQGIYGYTF.

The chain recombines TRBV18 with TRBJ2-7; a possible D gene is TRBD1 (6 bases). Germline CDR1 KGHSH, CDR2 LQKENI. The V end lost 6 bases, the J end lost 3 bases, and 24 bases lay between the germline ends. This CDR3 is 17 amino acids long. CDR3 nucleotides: TGTGCCAGCTCTCGAGAACCTTCGACAGGTACAATCTACGAGCAGTACTTC. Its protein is CASSREPSTGTIYEQYF. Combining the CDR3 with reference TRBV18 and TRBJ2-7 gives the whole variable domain NAGVMQNPRHLVRRRGQEARLRCSPMKGHSHVYWYRQLPEEGLKFMVYLQKENIIDESGMPKERFSAEFPKEGPSILRIQQVVRGDSAAYFCASSREPSTGTIYEQYFGPGTRLTVT.

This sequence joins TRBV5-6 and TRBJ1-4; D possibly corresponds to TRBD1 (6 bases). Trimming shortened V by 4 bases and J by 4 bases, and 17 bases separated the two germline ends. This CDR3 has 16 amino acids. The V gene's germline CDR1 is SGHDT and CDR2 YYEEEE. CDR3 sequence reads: CASSASTGHDNEKLFF. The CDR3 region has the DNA TGTGCCAGCAGCGCTTCAACAGGGCATGATAATGAAAAACTGTTTTTT.

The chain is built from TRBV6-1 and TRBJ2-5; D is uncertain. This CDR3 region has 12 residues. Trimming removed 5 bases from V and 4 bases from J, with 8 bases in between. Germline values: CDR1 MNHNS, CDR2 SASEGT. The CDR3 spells CASSNIVETQYF. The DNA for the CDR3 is TGTGCCAGCAGTAACATAGTAGAGACCCAGTACTTC.

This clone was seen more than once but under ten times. The DNA for the CDR3 is TGTGCCAGCAGCCCCCAGCCGGGAGGGCCCCCCCAAAACAATGAGCAGTTCTTC. Encoded protein: CASSPQPGGPPQNNEQFF. This chain connects TRBV7-6 to TRBJ2-1; 8 bases align to TRBD2. Germline loops: CDR1 SGHVS, CDR2 FNYEAQ. The junction had 17 bases not matched to a gene; V was cut back by 5 bases and J by 5 bases. This CDR3 region has 18 residues.

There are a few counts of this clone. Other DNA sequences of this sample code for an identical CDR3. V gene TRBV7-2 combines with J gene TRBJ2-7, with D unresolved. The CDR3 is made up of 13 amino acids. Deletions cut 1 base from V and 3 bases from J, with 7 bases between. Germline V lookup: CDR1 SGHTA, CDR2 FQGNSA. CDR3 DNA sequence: TGTGCCAGCAGCTTAGGGCCGATCTACGAGCAGTACTTC. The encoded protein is CASSLGPIYEQYF.

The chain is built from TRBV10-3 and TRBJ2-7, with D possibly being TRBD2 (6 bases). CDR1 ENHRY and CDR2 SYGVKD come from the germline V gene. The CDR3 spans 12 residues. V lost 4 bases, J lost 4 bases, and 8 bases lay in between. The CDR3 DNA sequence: TGTGCCATCAGTGGCGGGGAGTACGAGCAGTACTTC. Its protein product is CAISGGEYEQYF.

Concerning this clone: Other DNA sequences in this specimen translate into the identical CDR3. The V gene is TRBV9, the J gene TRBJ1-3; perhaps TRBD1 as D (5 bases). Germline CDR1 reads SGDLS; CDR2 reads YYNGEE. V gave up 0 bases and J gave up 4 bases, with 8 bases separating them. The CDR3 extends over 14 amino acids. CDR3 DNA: TGTGCCAGCAGCGTAGGAGGGGCGGGAAACACCATATATTTT. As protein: CASSVGGAGNTIYF.

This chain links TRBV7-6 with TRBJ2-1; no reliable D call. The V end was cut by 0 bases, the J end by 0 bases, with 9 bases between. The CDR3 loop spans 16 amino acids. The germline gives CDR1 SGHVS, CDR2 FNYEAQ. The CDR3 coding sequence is TGTGCCAGCAGCTTAGCAGACTGGAGCTCCTACAATGAGCAGTTCTTC. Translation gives CASSLADWSSYNEQFF.

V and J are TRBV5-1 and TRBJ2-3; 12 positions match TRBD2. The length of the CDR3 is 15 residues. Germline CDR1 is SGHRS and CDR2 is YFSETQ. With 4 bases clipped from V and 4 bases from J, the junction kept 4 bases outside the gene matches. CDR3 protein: CASSRGLAGPDTQYF. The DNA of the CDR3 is TGCGCCAGCAGCCGTGGACTAGCGGGACCAGATACGCAGTATTTT.

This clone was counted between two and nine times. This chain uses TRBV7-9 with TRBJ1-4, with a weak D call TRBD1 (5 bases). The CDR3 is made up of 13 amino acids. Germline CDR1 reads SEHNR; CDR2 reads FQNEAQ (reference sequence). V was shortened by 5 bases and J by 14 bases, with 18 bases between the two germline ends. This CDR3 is CASSPPWDQGLFF. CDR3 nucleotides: TGTGCCAGCAGCCCCCCTTGGGACCAAGGGCTGTTTTTT.

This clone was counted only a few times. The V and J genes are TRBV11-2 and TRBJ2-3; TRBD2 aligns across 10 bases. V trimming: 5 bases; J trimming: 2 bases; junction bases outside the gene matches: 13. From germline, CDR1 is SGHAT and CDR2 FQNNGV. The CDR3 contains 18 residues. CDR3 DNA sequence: TGTGCCAGCAGCCAACGAGCCCTTACTAGCGGGAACACAGATACGCAGTATTTT. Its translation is CASSQRALTSGNTDTQYF.